This T cell receptor (beta chain) was captured by sequencing in a study of T cell repertoires in cytomegalovirus infection. Overall study context: Carrying CMV and the relevant HLA type showed in public TCR beta signatures.

Germline-derived CDR1 and CDR2 are MDHEN and SYDVKM. Deletions cut 4 bases from V and 6 bases from J, with 9 bases between. This CDR3 is built from 13 residues. TCRdb independently ran MiXCR on the reads; one entry per CDR3 protein. The repertoire holds a few hundred thousand distinct CDR3 sequences, with 15% to 20% as singletons. This chain connects TRBV28 to TRBJ2-2; D gene unclear. The sequencing input was CD8+ T cells from PBMCs. The sequence came from a human donor in good health (CMV status not recorded). Some clones in this sample may be carry-over from other donors' samples. CDR3 region: CASSSHSAGELFF. Written as DNA, the CDR3 is TGTGCCAGCAGTTCCCACAGTGCCGGGGAGCTGTTTTTT. Combining the CDR3 with reference TRBV28 and TRBJ2-2 gives the whole variable domain DVKVTQSSRYLVKRTGEKVFLECVQDMDHENMFWYRQDPGLGLRLIYFSYDVKMKEKGDIPEGYSVSREKKERFSLILESASTNQTSMYLCASSSHSAGELFFGEGSRLTVL.